The 22 T cell receptor beta chains reported below all come from one sample, sequenced in a study of cytomegalovirus exposure and HLA in healthy donors. The PCR employed 60 Vbeta primers together with 13 Jbeta primers. Here immunoSEQ multiplex PCR was the method, and the copy in TCRdb shows in-frame clones only, minus some. The sample lists 69,000 or so clones; roughly 71% were seen once. The sample comprised PBMCs. The source is a woman in her sixties or seventies in good health and CMV-seropositive.

V is TRBV5-1 and J is TRBJ2-5, with 7 nucleotides matching TRBD1. The junction had 2 bases not matched to a gene; V was cut back by 2 bases and J by 1 base. The CDR3 sequence is 14 residues long. The V gene's germline CDR1 is SGHRS and CDR2 YFSETQ. CDR3: CASSFRDSQETQYF. In DNA, the CDR3 is TGCGCCAGCAGCTTCCGGGACAGCCAAGAGACCCAGTACTTC.

The gene calls are TRBV6-6 and TRBJ1-3; D possibly corresponds to TRBD1 (6 bases). Germline V CDR1 and CDR2: MNHNY, SVGAGI (reference sequence). This CDR3 spans 15 amino acids. V was shortened by 2 bases and J by 5 bases, with 13 bases between the two germline ends. CDR3 DNA sequence: TGTGCCAGCAGTTACCCCCCCGGACAGAGAAACACCATATATTTT. Its translation is CASSYPPGQRNTIYF.

The chain combines TRBV30 with TRBJ1-2; D might be TRBD1 (5 bases). The germline CDR1 and CDR2 sequences are GTSNPN and SVGIG (reference sequence). There are 14 residues in the CDR3. The V end lost 8 bases, the J end lost 5 bases, and 21 bases lay between the germline ends. The DNA for the CDR3 is TGTGCCGGAAGACACGTCGGCACAGGTTATGGCTACACCTTC. It yields the protein CAGRHVGTGYGYTF.

CDR3 nucleotide sequence: TGTGCCTGGAGTGTTGGGGCGACCGTTGAAAAACTGTTTTTT. This sequence encodes CAWSVGATVEKLFF. This chain uses TRBV30 with TRBJ1-4; D is possibly TRBD1 (5 bases). In germline, CDR1 is GTSNPN, CDR2 SVGIG (reference sequence). The CDR3 has 14 residues. V was trimmed by 0 bases and J by 7 bases, leaving 12 bases between them. The full variable domain, its missing parts supplied by reference TRBV30 and TRBJ1-4, is SQTIHQWPATLVQPVGSPLSLECTVEGTSNPNLYWYRQAAGRGLQLLFYSVGIGQISSEVPQNLSASRPQDRQFILSSKKLLLSDSGFYLCAWSVGATVEKLFFGSGTQLSVL.

V usage is TRBV30 and J usage is TRBJ1-4; D ambiguous. Between the trimmed V and J ends, which lost 7 bases and 0 bases, there was a span of 9 bases. The CDR3 length is 13 residues. CDR1 is GTSNPN, CDR2 SVGIG, per germline (reference sequence). The CDR3 DNA sequence: TGTGCCTCGAATGCGGCAACTAATGAAAAACTGTTTTTT. Protein: CASNAATNEKLFF. Filled out from reference TRBV30 and TRBJ1-4, the complete variable domain reads SQTIHQWPATLVQPVGSPLSLECTVEGTSNPNLYWYRQAAGRGLQLLFYSVGIGQISSEVPQNLSASRPQDRQFILSSKKLLLSDSGFYLCASNAATNEKLFFGSGTQLSVL.

V and J are TRBV6-5 and TRBJ1-1; the match to TRBD1 covers 8 bases. The CDR3 is 14 residues long. Germline CDR1 reads MNHEY; CDR2 reads SVGAGI. V was clipped by 0 bases and J by 4 bases; unmatched bases: 1. CDR3 loop: CASSYSTGATEAFF. The CDR3 DNA reads TGTGCCAGCAGTTACTCGACAGGGGCCACTGAAGCTTTCTTT.

This clone was picked up a small number of times. The CDR3 does not close with the conserved phenylalanine or tryptophan, likely indicating a read error. Because the CDR3's place on the DNA is in doubt, the DNA is left out and the CDR3 is given as listed by TCRdb. The V call is TRBV6-1, the J call TRBJ1-2. Termini included, the CDR3 measures 10 amino acids. The V gene's germline CDR1 is MNHNS and CDR2 SASEGT. The CDR3 spells CATGLGTRVR.

This clone was recorded once. CDR3 sequence: CASSPGTGAGSKQFF. The DNA of the CDR3 is TGTGCCAGCAGCCCCGGGACAGGGGCCGGATCGAAGCAGTTCTTC. The chain combines TRBV7-8 with TRBJ2-1; 10 positions agree with TRBD1. This CDR3 is 15 amino acids long. Germline assignment: CDR1 SGHVS and CDR2 FQNEAQ. Trimming removed 5 bases from V and 11 bases from J; junction bases left unmatched: 12.

There are a few counts of this clone. DNA of the CDR3: TGCGCCAGCAGCCAAGTGGGCAGCTACGAGCAGTACTTC. Translated: CASSQVGSYEQYF. V is TRBV4-1 and J is TRBJ2-7; D is unresolved. The CDR3 is made up of 13 amino acids. V was pared by 1 base and J by 3 bases, with 7 bases between. Germline V gives CDR1 MGHRA, CDR2 YSYEKL.

V usage is TRBV6-5 and J usage is TRBJ1-2; D is unclear. The CDR3 has 14 residues. Trimming shortened V by 5 bases and J by 2 bases, and 12 bases separated the two germline ends. Germline CDR1 is MNHEY and CDR2 is SVGAGI. The CDR3 sequence is CASSDPRINYGYTF. In nucleotides, the CDR3 is TGTGCCAGCAGTGACCCCAGGATAAACTATGGCTACACCTTC.

This clone was seen once. The V call is TRBV10-3, the J call TRBJ1-1, with D perhaps matching TRBD1 (5 bases). Germline values: CDR1 ENHRY, CDR2 SYGVKD. This CDR3 is built from 14 residues. Trimming left V 7 bases short and J 2 bases short, with 14 bases between. The CDR3 reads CAINRDSLNTEAFF. In DNA form, the CDR3 reads TGTGCCATCAACCGAGACAGCCTAAACACTGAAGCTTTCTTT.

The chain is built from TRBV4-2 and TRBJ2-3, with 7 positions matching TRBD2. V was clipped by 0 bases and J by 6 bases; unmatched bases: 6. CDR1 and CDR2 from the germline V gene are LGHNA and YNFKEQ. The length of the CDR3 is 15 residues. CDR3: CASSQDPIGGDTQYF. The CDR3 region has the DNA TGTGCCAGCAGCCAAGATCCTATCGGGGGGGATACGCAGTATTTT.

The chain is built from TRBV5-1 and TRBJ2-1; 7 nucleotides align to TRBD1. The CDR3 loop spans 15 amino acids. Per the germline V gene, CDR1 is SGHRS and CDR2 is YFSETQ. Trimming at V came to 1 base and at J to 7 bases, leaving 8 bases not matched to a gene. CDR3: CASSLQPTGKNEQFF. The CDR3 region has the DNA TGCGCCAGCAGCTTGCAGCCGACAGGGAAGAATGAGCAGTTCTTC.

This clone was observed many times. The chain combines TRBV5-6 with TRBJ1-6, with D uncertain. Looked up from germline, CDR1 is SGHDT and CDR2 is YYEEEE. Trimming left V 5 bases short and J 9 bases short, with 15 bases between. The CDR3 is 14 amino acids. Here the CDR3 DNA reads TGTGCCAGCAGTTTTGGCGACTGGAGTTCACCCCTCCACTTT. Amino acids: CASSFGDWSSPLHF.

This chain joins TRBV7-6 and TRBJ2-1, with D possibly TRBD2 on 5 matching bases. The V gene lost 1 base and the J gene lost 0 bases, with 10 bases spanning the gap. Germline CDR1 is SGHVS and CDR2 is FNYEAQ. CDR3 size: 16 residues. Here the CDR3 DNA reads TGTGCCAGCAGCTTAGAGATGAGGGCCTCCTACAATGAGCAGTTCTTC. Translated: CASSLEMRASYNEQFF.

The genes are TRBV10-3 and TRBJ2-7; D not certain. CDR3 length: 11 residues. Trimming left V 3 bases short and J 4 bases short, with 4 bases between. Germline-derived CDR1 and CDR2 are ENHRY and SYGVKD. CDR3 sequence (DNA): TGTGCCATCAGTGATCTTTACGAGCAGTACTTC. It translates to CAISDLYEQYF.

Written as DNA, the CDR3 is TGTGCCAGCAGCCAAGATCAGGGTATCTGGGATACGCAGTATTTT. Amino acids: CASSQDQGIWDTQYF. This chain joins TRBV14 and TRBJ2-3, with a weak D call TRBD1 (5 bases). This CDR3 region has 15 residues. Trimming took off 0 bases at V and 6 bases at J, with 13 bases between the two ends. Per the germline V gene, CDR1 is SGHDN and CDR2 is FVKESK.

This chain links TRBV2 with TRBJ1-1, with D possibly being TRBD1 (5 bases). Germline loops: CDR1 SNHLY, CDR2 FYNNEI. V lost 6 bases and J lost 8, with 16 bases in between. The CDR3 covers 13 residues. This CDR3 reads CASRSLGTLEAFF. The CDR3 nucleotides read TGTGCCAGCAGATCCCTGGGGACTCTCGAAGCTTTCTTT.

This rearrangement joins TRBV28 to TRBJ2-4, with 7 bases that match TRBD1. Germline CDR1 is MDHEN and CDR2 is SYDVKM. J was trimmed by 5 bases and V by 5 bases; bases with no gene match: 12. This CDR3 contains 16 residues. CDR3 residues: CASSRGQALKENIQYF. Written as DNA, the CDR3 is TGTGCCAGCAGTCGAGGACAGGCCCTGAAAGAAAACATTCAGTACTTC.

This chain connects TRBV4-2 to TRBJ2-1; no clear D. Germline values: CDR1 LGHNA, CDR2 YNFKEQ. V was clipped by 3 bases and J by 6 bases, with 21 bases between them. The CDR3 runs to 17 residues. The DNA of the CDR3 is TGTGCCAGCAGCCAGACTCTGGCGTCCGGTACCTCCAATGAGCAGTTCTTC. Amino acids: CASSQTLASGTSNEQFF.

The CDR3 loop reads CATGTGGPEAFF. In DNA, the CDR3 is TGCGCCACCGGGACAGGGGGTCCTGAAGCTTTCTTT. The chain has TRBV5-1 and TRBJ1-1; 11 positions match TRBD1. The V segment lost 9 bases and the J segment 6 bases; nucleotides outside the gene matches: 4. The germline V gene has CDR1 SGHRS and CDR2 YFSETQ. CDR3 length: 12 residues. The full variable domain, rest sourced from reference TRBV5-1 and TRBJ1-1, is KAGVTQTPRYLIKTRGQQVTLSCSPISGHRSVSWYQQTPGQGLQFLFEYFSETQRNKGNFPGRFSGRQFSNSRSEMNVSTLELGDSALYLCATGTGGPEAFFGQGTRLTVV.

J is TRBJ2-2 and V is TRBV9; D is undetermined. This CDR3 has 15 amino acids. The V end was cut by 3 bases, the J end by 6 bases, with 15 bases between. Germline CDR1 is SGDLS and CDR2 is YYNGEE. The CDR3 sequence is CASSATVRVAGELFF. The CDR3 DNA reads as TGTGCCAGCAGCGCTACCGTGAGAGTAGCCGGGGAGCTGTTTTTT. Variable domain in full (rest from reference TRBV9 and TRBJ2-2): DSGVTQTPKHLITATGQRVTLRCSPRSGDLSVYWYQQSLDQGLQFLIQYYNGEERAKGNILERFSAQQFPDLHSELNLSSLELGDSALYFCASSATVRVAGELFFGEGSRLTVL.